These 10 T cell receptor beta chains came from one sample sequenced in a study of beta chain features in type 1 diabetes. Expressed TCRB transcripts were sequenced because the entire RNA isolate underwent reverse transcription. The method was immunoSEQ multiplex PCR; TCRdb's version includes in-frame clones alone and lacks a portion of them. The table lists about 260,000 clones, around 20% of them singletons. Their antigens are not known. Study-wide results and caveats: When Type 1 diabetes patients were examined, their TCRB CDR3s proved moderately but significantly shorter in all four CD4+ subsets.

The sample taken for sequencing was naive CD4+ T cells from blood. Receptors originate from a middle-aged woman with type 1 diabetes.

Here the CDR3 reads CASSQDNRGDTGELFF. The DNA for the CDR3 is TGCGCCAGCAGCCAAGACAACAGGGGAGACACCGGGGAGCTGTTTTTT. The chain combines TRBV4-1 with TRBJ2-2; TRBD1 matches at 7 bases. This CDR3 spans 16 amino acids. J gave up 3 bases and V 0 bases, and 4 bases lay outside the gene matches. Germline values: CDR1 MGHRA, CDR2 YSYEKL.

The rearrangement joins TRBV6-5 to TRBJ1-1, with a tentative D call TRBD1 (6 bases). The CDR3 loop spans 15 amino acids. Between the trimmed V and J ends, which lost 6 bases and 5 bases, there was a span of 19 bases. The germline V gene has CDR1 MNHEY and CDR2 SVGAGI. The CDR3 sequence is CASSPTPLGTTEAFF. The CDR3 coding sequence is TGTGCCAGCAGCCCGACCCCCTTGGGGACAACTGAAGCTTTCTTT.

This clone was seen a few times. The V and J genes are TRBV27 and TRBJ2-1, with 13 nucleotides matching TRBD2. After removal of 5 bases from V and 10 bases from J, the junction contained 8 bases not matched to a gene. CDR3 size: 15 residues. CDR1 is MNHEY and CDR2 is SMNVEV in the germline V gene (reference sequence). CDR3 coding DNA: TGTGCCAGCAGTAAACTAGCGGGAGGGGCCATGGAGCAGTTCTTC. Translating it yields CASSKLAGGAMEQFF.

This clone was counted only a few times. This chain uses TRBV7-2 with TRBJ1-6; 9 positions agree with TRBD1. Germline CDR1 reads SGHTA; CDR2 reads FQGNSA. This CDR3 comprises 15 residues. Trimming removed 5 bases from V and 3 bases from J; junction bases left unmatched: 2. CDR3 sequence (DNA): TGTGCCAGCAGCAAGGGACAGGGCTATAATTCACCCCTCCACTTT. This codes for CASSKGQGYNSPLHF.

The V call is TRBV16, the J call TRBJ1-1, with a weak D call TRBD1 (6 bases). This CDR3 contains 15 residues. Germline V gene lookup returns CDR1 KGHSY and CDR2 FQNENV. The V gene lost 2 bases and the J gene lost 11 bases, with 21 bases spanning the gap. As DNA, the CDR3 is TGTGCCAGCAGCCAACGGGGGGCGATCCTTCGTGAGGCTTTCTTT. It is translated as CASSQRGAILREAFF.

This clone was seen a handful of times. The gene calls are TRBV11-2 and TRBJ2-5; D is uncertain. The CDR3 totals 14 residues. Germline CDR1 is SGHAT and CDR2 is FQNNGV. V dropped 1 base and J dropped 6 bases, with 12 bases sitting between them. The DNA for the CDR3 is TGTGCCAGCAGCTTAGCCCCAGATGTGAAGACCCAGTACTTC. It encodes CASSLAPDVKTQYF.

The chain links TRBV15 to TRBJ2-1, with D perhaps matching TRBD1 (5 bases). Germline lookup yields CDR1 LNHNV and CDR2 YYDKDF (reference sequence). V was cut by 5 bases and J by 10 bases, with 12 bases left in between. The CDR3 runs 12 residues. CDR3 sequence: CATSPGHLEQFF. The CDR3 bases are TGTGCCACCAGCCCCGGACATCTAGAGCAGTTCTTC.

This clone was counted only a few times. The same CDR3 can be traced to other DNA sequences in this sample. This chain joins TRBV18 and TRBJ2-7, with 8 bases matching TRBD1. The V and J ends lost 2 bases and 2 bases, in that order; junction bases with no gene match: 2. This CDR3 has 14 amino acids. Germline loops: CDR1 KGHSH, CDR2 LQKENI. The CDR3 loop reads CASSPGTGPYEQYF. In DNA form, the CDR3 reads TGTGCCAGCTCACCAGGGACAGGACCCTACGAGCAGTACTTC.

This clone was recorded a few times. The rearrangement uses TRBV29-1 and TRBJ1-5, with a possible D match to TRBD1 (5 bases). The V gene's germline CDR1 is SQVTM and CDR2 ANQGSEA. This CDR3 spans 13 amino acids. V was pared by 5 bases and J by 4 bases, with 12 bases between. This CDR3 reads CSVSWDFNQPQHF. In DNA, the CDR3 is TGCAGCGTTAGTTGGGACTTTAATCAGCCCCAGCATTTT.

The chain employs TRBV11-1 and TRBJ1-1; 7 bases map to TRBD1. Losses at the gene ends were 4 bases for V and 0 bases for J; bases not matched to a gene: 5. The CDR3 has 15 residues. Per germline, CDR1 SGHAT and CDR2 FQDESV (reference sequence). The CDR3: CASSSWTGLNTEAFF. CDR3 DNA: TGTGCCAGCAGCTCCTGGACAGGCTTGAACACTGAAGCTTTCTTT.